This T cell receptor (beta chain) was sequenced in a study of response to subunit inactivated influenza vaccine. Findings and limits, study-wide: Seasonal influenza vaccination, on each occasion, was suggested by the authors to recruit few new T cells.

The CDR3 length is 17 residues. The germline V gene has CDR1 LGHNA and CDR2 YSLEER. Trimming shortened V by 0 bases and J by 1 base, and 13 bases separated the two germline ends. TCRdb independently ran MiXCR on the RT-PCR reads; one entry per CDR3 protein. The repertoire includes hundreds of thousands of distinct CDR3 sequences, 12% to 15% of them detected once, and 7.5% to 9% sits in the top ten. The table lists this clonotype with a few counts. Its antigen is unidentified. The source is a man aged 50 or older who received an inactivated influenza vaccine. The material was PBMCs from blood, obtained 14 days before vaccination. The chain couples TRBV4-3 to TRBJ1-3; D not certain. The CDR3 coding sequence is TGCGCCAGCAGCCAAGATCTCTCGACGGATTCTGGAAACACCATATATTTT. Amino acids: CASSQDLSTDSGNTIYF.